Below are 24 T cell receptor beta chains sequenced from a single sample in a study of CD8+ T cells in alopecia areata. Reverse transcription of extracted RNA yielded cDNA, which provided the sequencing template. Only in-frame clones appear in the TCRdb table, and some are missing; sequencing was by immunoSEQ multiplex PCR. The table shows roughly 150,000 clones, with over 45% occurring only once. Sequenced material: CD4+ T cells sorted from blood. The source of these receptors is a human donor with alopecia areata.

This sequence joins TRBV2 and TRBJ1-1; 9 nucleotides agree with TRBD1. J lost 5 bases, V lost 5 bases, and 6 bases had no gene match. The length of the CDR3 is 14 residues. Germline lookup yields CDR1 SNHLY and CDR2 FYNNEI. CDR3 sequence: CASSQTGGVTEAFF. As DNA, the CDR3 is TGTGCCAGCAGTCAGACAGGGGGTGTGACTGAAGCTTTCTTT.

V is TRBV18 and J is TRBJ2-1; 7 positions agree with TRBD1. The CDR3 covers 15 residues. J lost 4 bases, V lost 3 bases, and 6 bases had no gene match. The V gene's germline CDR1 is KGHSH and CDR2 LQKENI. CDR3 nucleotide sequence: TGTGCCAGCTCACCTCCGGGACAGCGTTACAATGAGCAGTTCTTC. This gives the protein CASSPPGQRYNEQFF.

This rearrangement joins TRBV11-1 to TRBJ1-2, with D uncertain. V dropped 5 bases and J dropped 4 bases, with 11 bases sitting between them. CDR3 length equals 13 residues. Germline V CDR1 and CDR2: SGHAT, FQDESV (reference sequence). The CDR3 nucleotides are TGTGCCAGCAGCCCGAGGAGCTCCTATGGCTACACCTTC. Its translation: CASSPRSSYGYTF.

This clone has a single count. CDR3 sequence: CASREAQPYGYTF. CDR3 in DNA: TGTGCCAGCAGGGAGGCTCAGCCTTATGGCTACACCTTC. This chain connects TRBV6-6 to TRBJ1-2, with unresolved D. V gave up 6 bases and J gave up 5 bases, with 13 bases separating them. CDR1 is MNHNY, CDR2 SVGAGI, per germline (reference sequence). CDR3 size: 13 residues.

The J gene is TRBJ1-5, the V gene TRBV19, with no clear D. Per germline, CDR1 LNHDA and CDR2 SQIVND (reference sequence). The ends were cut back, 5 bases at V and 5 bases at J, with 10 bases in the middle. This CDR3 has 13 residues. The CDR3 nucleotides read TGTGCCAGTAGTCGGGGATTGTATCAGCCCCAGCATTTT. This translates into CASSRGLYQPQHF.

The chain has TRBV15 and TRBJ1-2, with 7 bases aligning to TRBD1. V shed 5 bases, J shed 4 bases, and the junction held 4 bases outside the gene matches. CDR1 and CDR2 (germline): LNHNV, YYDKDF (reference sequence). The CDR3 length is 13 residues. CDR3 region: CATSQDRVYGYTF. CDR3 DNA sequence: TGTGCCACCAGCCAAGACAGGGTCTATGGCTACACCTTC.

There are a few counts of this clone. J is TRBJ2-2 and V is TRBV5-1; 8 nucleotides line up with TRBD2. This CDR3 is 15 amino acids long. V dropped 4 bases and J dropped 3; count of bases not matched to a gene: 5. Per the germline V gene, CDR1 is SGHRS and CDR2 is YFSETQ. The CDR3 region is CASSRLAIDTGELFF. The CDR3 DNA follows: TGCGCCAGCAGCCGACTAGCGATTGACACCGGGGAGCTGTTTTTT.

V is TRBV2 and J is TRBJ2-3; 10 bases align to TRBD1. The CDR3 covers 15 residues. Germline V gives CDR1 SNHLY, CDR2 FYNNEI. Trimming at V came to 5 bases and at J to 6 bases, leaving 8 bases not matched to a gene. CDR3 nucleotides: TGTGCCAGCAGTCGGGACAGGGGACAGTCCGATACGCAGTATTTT. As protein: CASSRDRGQSDTQYF.

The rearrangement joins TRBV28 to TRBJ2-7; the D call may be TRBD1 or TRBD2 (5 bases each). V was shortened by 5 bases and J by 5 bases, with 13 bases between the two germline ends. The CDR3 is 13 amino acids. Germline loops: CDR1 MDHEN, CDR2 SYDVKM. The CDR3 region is CASSPGGRDEQYF. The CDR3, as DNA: TGTGCCAGCAGTCCTGGGGGAAGGGACGAGCAGTACTTC.

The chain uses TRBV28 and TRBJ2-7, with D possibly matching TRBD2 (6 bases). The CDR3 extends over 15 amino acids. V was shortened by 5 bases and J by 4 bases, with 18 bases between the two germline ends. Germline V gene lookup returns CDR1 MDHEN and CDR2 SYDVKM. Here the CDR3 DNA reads TGTGCCAGCAGTCACGGGACTTCTTGGGTATACGAGCAGTACTTC. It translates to CASSHGTSWVYEQYF.

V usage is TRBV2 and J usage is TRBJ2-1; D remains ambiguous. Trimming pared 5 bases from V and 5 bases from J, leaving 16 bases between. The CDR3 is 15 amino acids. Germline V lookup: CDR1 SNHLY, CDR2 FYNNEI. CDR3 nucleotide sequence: TGTGCCAGCAGTCCTCATAGGGTCCCCGACAATGAGCAGTTCTTC. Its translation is CASSPHRVPDNEQFF.

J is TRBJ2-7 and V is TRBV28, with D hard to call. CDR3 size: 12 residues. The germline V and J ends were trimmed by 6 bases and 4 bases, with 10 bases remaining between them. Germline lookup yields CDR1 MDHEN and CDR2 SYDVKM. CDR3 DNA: TGTGCCAGCAGCACAACAGAGTACGAGCAGTACTTC. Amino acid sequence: CASSTTEYEQYF.

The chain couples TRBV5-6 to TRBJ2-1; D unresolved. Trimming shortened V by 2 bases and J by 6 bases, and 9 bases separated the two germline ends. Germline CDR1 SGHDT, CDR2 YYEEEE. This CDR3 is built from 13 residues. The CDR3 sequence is CASSFGPPNEQFF. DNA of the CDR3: TGTGCCAGCAGCTTCGGGCCGCCCAATGAGCAGTTCTTC.

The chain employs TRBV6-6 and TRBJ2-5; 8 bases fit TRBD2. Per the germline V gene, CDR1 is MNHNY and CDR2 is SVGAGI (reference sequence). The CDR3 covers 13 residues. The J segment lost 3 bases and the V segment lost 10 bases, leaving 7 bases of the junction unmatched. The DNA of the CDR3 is TGTGCCACCAGATTGACTAGCGAAGAGACCCAGTACTTC. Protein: CATRLTSEETQYF.

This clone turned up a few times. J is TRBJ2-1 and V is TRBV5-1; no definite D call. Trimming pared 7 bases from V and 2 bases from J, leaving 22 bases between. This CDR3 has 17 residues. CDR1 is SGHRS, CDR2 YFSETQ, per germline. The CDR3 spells CASYEASPAVTYNEQFF. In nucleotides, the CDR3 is TGCGCCAGCTATGAGGCATCCCCCGCCGTAACCTACAATGAGCAGTTCTTC.

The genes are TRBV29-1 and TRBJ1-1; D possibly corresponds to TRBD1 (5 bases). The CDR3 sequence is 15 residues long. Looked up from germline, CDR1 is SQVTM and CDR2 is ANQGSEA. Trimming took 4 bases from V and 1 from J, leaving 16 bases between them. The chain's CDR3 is CSVGGFGGTNTEAFF. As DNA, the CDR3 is TGCAGCGTTGGGGGGTTCGGTGGAACGAACACTGAAGCTTTCTTT.

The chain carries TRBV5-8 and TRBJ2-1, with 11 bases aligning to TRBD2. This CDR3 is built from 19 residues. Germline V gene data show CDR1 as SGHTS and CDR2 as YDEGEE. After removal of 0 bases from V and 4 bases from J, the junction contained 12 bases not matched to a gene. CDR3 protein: CASSLVLAGGQFWYNEQFF. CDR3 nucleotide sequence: TGTGCCAGCAGCTTGGTTCTAGCGGGAGGCCAGTTTTGGTACAATGAGCAGTTCTTC.

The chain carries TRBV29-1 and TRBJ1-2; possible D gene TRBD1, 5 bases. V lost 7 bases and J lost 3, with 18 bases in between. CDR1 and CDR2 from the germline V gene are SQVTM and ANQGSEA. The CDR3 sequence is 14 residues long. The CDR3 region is CSEGPKGKDYGYTF. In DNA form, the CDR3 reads TGCAGCGAGGGGCCCAAGGGGAAAGACTATGGCTACACCTTC.

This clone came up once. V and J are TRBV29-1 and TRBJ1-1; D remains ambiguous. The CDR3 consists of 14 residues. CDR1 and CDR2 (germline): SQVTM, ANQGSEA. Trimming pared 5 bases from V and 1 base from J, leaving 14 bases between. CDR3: CSVLWNSPNTEAFF. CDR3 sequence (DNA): TGCAGCGTTCTTTGGAACAGCCCGAACACTGAAGCTTTCTTT.

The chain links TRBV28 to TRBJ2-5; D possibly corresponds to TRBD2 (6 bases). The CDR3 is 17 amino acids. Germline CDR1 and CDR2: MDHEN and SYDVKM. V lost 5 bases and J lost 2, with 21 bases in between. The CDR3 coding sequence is TGTGCCAGCAGTGTGTTATGGGCGACTAGGAAACAAGAGACCCAGTACTTC. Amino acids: CASSVLWATRKQETQYF.

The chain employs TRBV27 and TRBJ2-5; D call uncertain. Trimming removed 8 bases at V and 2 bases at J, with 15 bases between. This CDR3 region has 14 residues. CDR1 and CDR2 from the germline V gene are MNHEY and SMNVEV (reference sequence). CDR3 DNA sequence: TGTGCCAGCGGTACTGTAAGGCGTCAAGAGACCCAGTACTTC. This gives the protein CASGTVRRQETQYF.

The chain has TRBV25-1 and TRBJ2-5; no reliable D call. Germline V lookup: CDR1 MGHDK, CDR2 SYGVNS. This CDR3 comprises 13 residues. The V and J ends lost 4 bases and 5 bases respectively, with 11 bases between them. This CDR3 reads CASSATGRETQYF. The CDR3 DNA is TGTGCCAGCAGTGCAACCGGAAGGGAGACCCAGTACTTC.

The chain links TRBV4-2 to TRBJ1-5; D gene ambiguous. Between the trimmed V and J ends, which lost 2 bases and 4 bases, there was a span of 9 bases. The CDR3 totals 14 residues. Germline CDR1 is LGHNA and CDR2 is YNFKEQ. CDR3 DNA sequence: TGTGCCAGCAGCCAAAGTTCGGGGAATCAGCCCCAGCATTTT. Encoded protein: CASSQSSGNQPQHF.

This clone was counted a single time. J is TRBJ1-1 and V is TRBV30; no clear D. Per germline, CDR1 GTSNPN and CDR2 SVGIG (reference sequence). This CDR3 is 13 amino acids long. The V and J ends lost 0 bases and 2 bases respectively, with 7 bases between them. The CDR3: CAWSVRVNTEAFF. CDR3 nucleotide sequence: TGTGCCTGGAGTGTGCGGGTCAACACTGAAGCTTTCTTT.